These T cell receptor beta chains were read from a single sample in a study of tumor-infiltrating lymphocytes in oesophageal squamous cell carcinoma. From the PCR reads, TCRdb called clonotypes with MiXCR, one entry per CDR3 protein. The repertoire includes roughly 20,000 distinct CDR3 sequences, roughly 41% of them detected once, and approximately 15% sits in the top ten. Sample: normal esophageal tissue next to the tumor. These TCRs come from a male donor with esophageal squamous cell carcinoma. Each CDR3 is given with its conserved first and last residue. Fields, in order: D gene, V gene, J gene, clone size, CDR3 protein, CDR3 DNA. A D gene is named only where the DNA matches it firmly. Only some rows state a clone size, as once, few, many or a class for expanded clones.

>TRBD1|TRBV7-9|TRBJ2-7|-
CASSLGTGYDEQYF
TGTGCCAGCAGCTTAGGGACAGGGTACGACGAGCAGTACTTC
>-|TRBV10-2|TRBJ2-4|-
CASSESTGNIQYF
TGCGCCAGCAGTGAGTCGACGGGAAACATTCAGTACTTC
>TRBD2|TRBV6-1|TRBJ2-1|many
CASSSSGSSYNEQFF
TGTGCCAGCAGCTCTAGCGGAAGCTCCTACAATGAGCAGTTCTTC
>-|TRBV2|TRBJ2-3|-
CASSDGRGRRPDTQYF
TGTGCCAGCAGTGATGGCCGGGGGCGGAGGCCAGATACGCAGTATTTT
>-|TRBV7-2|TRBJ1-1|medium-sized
CASRAPQGTEAFF
TGTGCCAGCAGGGCCCCCCAGGGCACTGAAGCTTTCTTT
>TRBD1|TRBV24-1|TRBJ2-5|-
CATSDPNPGTGHKTQYF
TGTGCCACCAGTGATCCGAACCCCGGGACAGGGCATAAGACCCAGTACTTC
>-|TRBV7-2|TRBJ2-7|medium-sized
CANSVSHEQYF
TGTGCCAATAGCGTTTCCCACGAGCAGTACTTC
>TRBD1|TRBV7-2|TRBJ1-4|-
CASSPRDRGRVGEKLFF
TGTGCCAGCAGCCCCCGGGACAGGGGGCGAGTCGGGGAAAAACTGTTTTTT
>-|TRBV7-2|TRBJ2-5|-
CASSQRQAQYF
TGTGCCAGCAGCCAAAGGCAGGCCCAGTACTTC
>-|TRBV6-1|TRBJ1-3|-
CASSRDTNTDNRNTIYF
TGTGCCAGCAGTCGAGATACTAACACAGACAATCGAAACACCATATATTTT
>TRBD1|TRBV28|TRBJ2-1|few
CASSLFVGQGANEQFF
TGTGCCAGCAGTTTATTTGTGGGACAGGGGGCGAATGAGCAGTTCTTC
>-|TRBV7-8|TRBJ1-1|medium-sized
CASSGLGNTEAFF
TGTGCCAGCAGTGGCCTGGGGAACACTGAAGCTTTCTTT
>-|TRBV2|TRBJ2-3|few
CASSEMGSLNTQYF
TGTGCCAGCAGTGAAATGGGGTCTCTAAATACGCAGTATTTT
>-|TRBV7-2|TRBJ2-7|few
CASSPGNEQYF
TGTGCCAGCAGCCCCGGCAACGAGCAGTACTTC
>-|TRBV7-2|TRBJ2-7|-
CASSPRSRAAPVREQYF
TGTGCCAGCAGCCCTAGAAGCAGGGCCGCCCCGGTCCGCGAGCAGTACTTC
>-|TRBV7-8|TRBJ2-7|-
CASSLAQGRYEQYF
TGTGCCAGCAGCTTAGCACAGGGACGCTACGAGCAGTACTTC
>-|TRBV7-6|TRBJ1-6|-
CASSLGPQYNSPLHF
TGTGCCAGCAGCTTAGGCCCGCAATATAATTCACCCCTCCATTTT
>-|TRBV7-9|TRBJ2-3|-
CATKGGRTDTQYF
TGTGCCACTAAAGGAGGGCGAACAGATACGCAGTATTTT
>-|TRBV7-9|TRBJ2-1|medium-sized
CASSSSSARNEQFF
TGTGCCAGCAGCTCCTCTAGCGCGCGAAATGAGCAGTTCTTC
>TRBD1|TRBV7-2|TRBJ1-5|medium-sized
CASSLVGQVNQPQHF
TGTGCCAGCAGCTTAGTGGGACAGGTAAATCAGCCCCAGCATTTT
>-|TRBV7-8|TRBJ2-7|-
CASSFKQGPSYEQYF
TGTGCCAGCAGCTTTAAACAGGGCCCATCCTACGAGCAGTACTTC
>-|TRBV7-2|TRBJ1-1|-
CASSLGGWYTEAFF
TGTGCCAGCAGCTTAGGGGGTTGGTACACTGAAGCTTTCTTT
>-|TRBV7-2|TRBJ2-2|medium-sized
CASSYNGGGEELFF
TGTGCCAGCAGCTATAACGGGGGTGGAGAGGAGCTGTTTTTT
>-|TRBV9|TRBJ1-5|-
CASSVVETNQPQHF
TGTGCCAGCAGCGTAGTGGAGACAAATCAGCCCCAGCATTTT
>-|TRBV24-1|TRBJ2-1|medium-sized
CATSDGVNEQFF
TGTGCCACCAGTGATGGGGTGAATGAGCAGTTCTTC
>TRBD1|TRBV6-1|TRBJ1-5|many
CASIERVAGTALYSNQPQHF
TGTGCCAGCATCGAAAGGGTGGCAGGGACAGCTCTATATAGCAATCAGCCCCAGCATTTT
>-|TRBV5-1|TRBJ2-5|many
CASSLESRGTQYF
TGCGCCAGCAGCCTGGAATCACGGGGGACCCAGTACTTC
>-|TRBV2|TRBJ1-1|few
CASRGMNTEAFF
TGTGCCAGCCGGGGCATGAACACTGAAGCTTTCTTT
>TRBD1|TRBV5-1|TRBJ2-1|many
CASSIVGDSYNEQFF
TGCGCCAGCAGCATTGTGGGGGACAGTTACAATGAGCAGTTCTTC
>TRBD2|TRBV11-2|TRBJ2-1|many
CASSSPSGRDHNEQFF
TGTGCCAGCAGCTCCCCTAGCGGGAGGGACCACAATGAGCAGTTCTTC
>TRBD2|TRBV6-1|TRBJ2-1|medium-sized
CASSQTRWGTSGSYNEQFF
TGTGCCAGCAGTCAAACCAGATGGGGGACTAGCGGGTCCTACAATGAGCAGTTCTTC
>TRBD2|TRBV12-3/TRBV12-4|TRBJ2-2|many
CASSFREGTGELFF
TGTGCCAGCAGTTTCAGGGAGGGCACCGGGGAGCTGTTTTTT
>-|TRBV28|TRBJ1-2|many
CASSGGGQWNYGYTF
TGTGCCAGCAGTGGGGGCGGACAGTGGAACTATGGCTACACCTTC
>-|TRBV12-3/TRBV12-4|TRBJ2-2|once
CASRHRQATGELFF
TGTGCCAGCCGACACCGACAGGCCACCGGGGAGCTGTTTTTT
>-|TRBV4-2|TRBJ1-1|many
CASSQDRDTEAFF
TGTGCCAGCAGCCAGGACCGGGACACTGAAGCTTTCTTT
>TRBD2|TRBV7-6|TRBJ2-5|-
CASSPGTIGETQYF
TGTGCCAGCAGCCCCGGGACTATTGGGGAGACCCAGTACTTC
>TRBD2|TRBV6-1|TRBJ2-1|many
CASRGLAGTGYNEQFF
TGTGCCAGCAGAGGACTAGCGGGAACTGGTTACAATGAGCAGTTCTTC
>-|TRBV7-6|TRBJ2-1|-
CASSLVGDNEQFF
TGTGCCAGCAGCTTGGTGGGGGATAATGAGCAGTTCTTC
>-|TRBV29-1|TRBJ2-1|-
CSVVRDIYNEQFF
TGCAGCGTAGTCAGGGACATCTACAATGAGCAGTTCTTC
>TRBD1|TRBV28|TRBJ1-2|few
CASSFLGGDLGYTF
TGTGCCAGCAGTTTTTTAGGGGGCGACCTTGGCTACACCTTC
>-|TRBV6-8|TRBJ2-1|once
CASGQFAEQFF
TGTGCCAGCGGACAGTTCGCTGAGCAGTTCTTC
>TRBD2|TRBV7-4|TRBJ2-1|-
CASSPAASGSSYNEQFF
TGTGCCAGCAGCCCAGCAGCTAGCGGGAGCTCCTACAATGAGCAGTTCTTC
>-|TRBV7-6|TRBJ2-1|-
CASSLVQGTPYNEQFF
TGTGCCAGCAGCTTAGTCCAAGGGACTCCCTACAATGAGCAGTTCTTC
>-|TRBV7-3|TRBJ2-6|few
CASSLVAGANVLTF
TGTGCCAGCAGCTTGGTAGCTGGGGCCAACGTCCTGACTTTC
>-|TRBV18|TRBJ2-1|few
CASSPSPVGNEQFF
TGTGCCAGCTCACCATCCCCCGTAGGCAATGAGCAGTTCTTC
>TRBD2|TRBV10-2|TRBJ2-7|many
CASSSGLAGVYEQYF
TGCGCCAGCAGTTCCGGACTAGCGGGAGTTTACGAGCAGTACTTC
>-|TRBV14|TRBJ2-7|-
CASSSTQGSPYEQYF
TGTGCCAGCAGCAGCACTCAGGGGTCCCCCTACGAGCAGTACTTC
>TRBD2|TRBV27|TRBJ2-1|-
CASSFWGGMYEQFF
TGTGCCAGCAGTTTTTGGGGAGGGATGTACGAGCAGTTCTTC
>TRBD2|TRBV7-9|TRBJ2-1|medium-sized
CASSSRLAATGNEQFF
TGTGCCAGCAGCTCGAGACTAGCGGCAACCGGCAATGAGCAGTTCTTC
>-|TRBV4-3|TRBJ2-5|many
CASSTGRGETQYF
TGCGCCAGCAGCACGGGCCGGGGAGAGACCCAGTACTTC
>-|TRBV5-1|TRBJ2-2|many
CASSLARTNTGELFF
TGCGCCAGCAGCTTAGCCAGAACGAACACCGGGGAGCTGTTTTTT
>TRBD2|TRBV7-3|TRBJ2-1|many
CASSLSGRYKDEQFF
TGTGCCAGCAGCCTAAGCGGGAGGTATAAGGATGAGCAGTTCTTC
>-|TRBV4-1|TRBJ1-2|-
CASSQETGTVRYGYTF
TGCGCCAGCAGCCAAGAAACAGGGACGGTTCGCTATGGCTACACCTTC